This T cell receptor beta chain appears in the sequencing data of a study of T cell responses to AZD1222 COVID-19 vaccine. Sequencing used immunoSEQ multiplex PCR; TCRdb keeps in-frame clones, though not all of them. The sample lists 98,000 or so clones, around 91% occurring once. The V end was cut by 3 bases, the J end by 7 bases, with 6 bases between. Per germline, CDR1 ENHRY and CDR2 SYGVKD. The CDR3 runs to 11 residues. Study conclusions and caveats: Reportedly, nearly half of unique spike TCRs recognized epitopes outside B.1.351/B.1.1.7 mutations. Females made up more of the donors, who were largely white British, and clonal diversity may have come out too low.

Worth noting for this clone: Its antigen is currently unknown.

The chain joins TRBV10-3 to TRBJ1-2, with D unclear. This TCR was sampled from an adult in good health. The material was peripheral blood, obtained on day 0 of AZD1222 vaccination. CDR3 region: CAISDGVGYTF. CDR3 DNA sequence: TGTGCCATCAGTGACGGGGTTGGCTACACCTTC.